The 10 T cell receptor beta chains presented below share a single source sample, sequenced in a study of radiotherapy plus CTLA-4 blockade in lung cancer. Sequenced by immunoSEQ multiplex PCR; TCRdb stores in-frame clones only, minus some. The top ten clones hold roughly 25% of a sample with approximately 49,000 clones, roughly 85% of them seen once. Material: peripheral blood, obtained from a patient treated with radiotherapy plus ipilimumab. All receptors derive from a human donor with non-small cell lung cancer whose response to radiotherapy plus ipilimumab could not be evaluated.

The chain combines TRBV2 with TRBJ1-2; 8 nucleotides match TRBD1. Trimming cost V 6 bases and J 0 bases; bases outside gene matches: 6. CDR1 and CDR2 (germline): SNHLY, FYNNEI. The CDR3 runs 15 residues. This chain's CDR3 is CASSHLDRANYGYTF. The CDR3, as DNA: TGTGCCAGCAGCCATTTGGACAGGGCTAACTATGGCTACACCTTC.

This clone was observed once. CDR3 residues: CASRRQGRTEAFF. In nucleotides, the CDR3 is TGTGCCAGCAGACGACAGGGAAGGACTGAAGCTTTCTTT. The chain carries TRBV28 and TRBJ1-1; 7 bases align to TRBD1. CDR3 length equals 13 residues. V was clipped by 6 bases and J by 5 bases; unmatched bases: 6. Germline V CDR1 and CDR2: MDHEN, SYDVKM.

The rearrangement uses TRBV30 and TRBJ1-2, with D maybe TRBD1 (6 bases). Germline lookup yields CDR1 GTSNPN and CDR2 SVGIG (reference sequence). V was pared by 0 bases and J by 3 bases, with 14 bases between. There are 15 residues in the CDR3. The CDR3 loop is CAWSVRGGLDYGYTF. The CDR3 bases are TGTGCCTGGAGTGTACGCGGGGGCTTAGACTATGGCTACACCTTC.

The chain recombines TRBV10-1 with TRBJ2-1; the D is unclear. Germline V lookup: CDR1 WNHNN, CDR2 SYGVQD (reference sequence). V lost 4 bases and J lost 3, with 10 bases in between. This CDR3 comprises 14 residues. The CDR3: CASSVSQFYNEQFF. For the CDR3, the DNA is TGCGCCAGCAGTGTATCACAGTTCTACAATGAGCAGTTCTTC.

The chain links TRBV5-1 to TRBJ2-3; TRBD1 is a possible D gene (6 bases). Trimming removed 0 bases at V and 0 bases at J, with 11 bases between. Germline values: CDR1 SGHRS, CDR2 YFSETQ. CDR3 length: 16 residues. Here the CDR3 DNA reads TGCGCCAGCAGCTTGGCACAGGGAAGTAGCACAGATACGCAGTATTTT. This translates into CASSLAQGSSTDTQYF. Looking up the rest from reference TRBV5-1 and TRBJ2-3 gives the full variable domain: KAGVTQTPRYLIKTRGQQVTLSCSPISGHRSVSWYQQTPGQGLQFLFEYFSETQRNKGNFPGRFSGRQFSNSRSEMNVSTLELGDSALYLCASSLAQGSSTDTQYFGPGTRLTVL.

The rearrangement uses TRBV13 and TRBJ1-2; 7 positions agree with TRBD1. CDR1 and CDR2 from the germline V gene are PRHDT and FYEKMQ (reference sequence). The J segment lost 3 bases and the V segment lost 5 bases, leaving 12 bases of the junction unmatched. This CDR3 region has 16 residues. This chain's CDR3 is CASSKRQGRGDYGYTF. The CDR3 DNA sequence: TGTGCCAGCAGCAAGCGACAGGGTAGGGGCGACTATGGCTACACCTTC.

This chain links TRBV5-1 with TRBJ2-3, with 9 bases lining up with TRBD2. V shed 2 bases and J 1 base; nucleotides not matched to a gene: 14. Germline loops: CDR1 SGHRS, CDR2 YFSETQ. The length of the CDR3 is 19 residues. For the CDR3, the DNA is TGCGCCAGCAGCTTTCAGATTAGCGGGAGTCAAAGGGGCACAGATACGCAGTATTTT. The encoded protein is CASSFQISGSQRGTDTQYF.

This chain links TRBV4-3 with TRBJ2-7; TRBD2 matches at 7 bases. Per the germline V gene, CDR1 is LGHNA and CDR2 is YSLEER. The CDR3 sequence is 18 residues long. V gave up 2 bases and J gave up 4 bases; unmatched junction bases: 17. CDR3 loop: CASSQSLPIAGSPYEQYF. As DNA, the CDR3 is TGCGCCAGCAGCCAAAGTTTACCCATAGCGGGCTCACCTTACGAGCAGTACTTC.

This chain uses TRBV7-3 with TRBJ2-1, with 7 nucleotides matching TRBD2. CDR3 length equals 18 residues. With V trimmed by 1 base and J by 4 bases, 13 bases remained unmatched. CDR1 and CDR2 from the germline V gene are SGHTA and FQGTGA. The CDR3 reads CASSLRGGSDMRYNEQFF. In nucleotides, the CDR3 is TGTGCCAGCAGCTTAAGGGGGGGAAGTGACATGAGGTACAATGAGCAGTTCTTC.

V and J are TRBV14 and TRBJ1-4, with TRBD1 matching 7 bases. V was pared by 4 bases and J by 1 base, with 3 bases of the junction left unmatched. CDR3 length: 15 residues. The germline gives CDR1 SGHDN, CDR2 FVKESK. The CDR3 sequence is CASSPYRGTNEKLFF. The CDR3 DNA reads as TGTGCCAGCAGCCCGTACAGGGGAACTAATGAAAAACTGTTTTTT.